This paragraph covers one T cell receptor beta chain sequence. The entry originates in a study of blood T cells in healthy people across ages. The J segment lost 6 bases and the V segment lost 4 bases, leaving 7 bases of the junction unmatched. This CDR3 region has 15 residues. The germline V gene encodes CDR1 SGDLS and CDR2 YYNGEE. The use of a sample-barcoded 5' primer and a J-beta primer mix characterized a second PCR of about 6 to 11 cycles. TCRdb passed the 5' RACE reads through MiXCR, listing each CDR3 protein once. The table includes 380,000 or so distinct CDR3 sequences, about half detected once.

The rearrangement joins TRBV9 to TRBJ2-1, with 10 bases fitting TRBD1. The sequence derives from a man between 60 and 75 years old in good health. Sequenced sample: blood. CDR3 sequence reads: CASSPFGTGVNEQFF. CDR3 nucleotides: TGTGCCAGCAGCCCCTTTGGGACAGGGGTCAATGAGCAGTTCTTC.